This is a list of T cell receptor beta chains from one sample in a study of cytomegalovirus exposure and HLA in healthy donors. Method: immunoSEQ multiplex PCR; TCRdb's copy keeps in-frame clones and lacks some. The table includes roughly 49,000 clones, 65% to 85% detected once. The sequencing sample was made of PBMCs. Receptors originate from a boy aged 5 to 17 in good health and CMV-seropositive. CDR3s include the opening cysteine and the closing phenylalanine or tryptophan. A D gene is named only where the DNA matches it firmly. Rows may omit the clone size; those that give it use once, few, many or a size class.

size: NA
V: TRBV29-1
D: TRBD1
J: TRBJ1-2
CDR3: CSIPYRGSKGYTF
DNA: TGCAGCATACCCTACAGGGGATCTAAGGGCTACACCTTC

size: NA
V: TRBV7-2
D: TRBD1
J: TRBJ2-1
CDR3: CASSLSMGQEQFF
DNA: TGTGCCAGCAGCTTAAGTATGGGACAGGAGCAGTTCTTC

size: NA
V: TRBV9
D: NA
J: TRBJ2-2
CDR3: CASSATGELFF
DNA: TGTGCCAGCAGCGCTACCGGGGAGCTGTTTTTT

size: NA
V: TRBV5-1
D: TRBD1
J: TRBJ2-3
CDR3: CASSSTTGQKTDTQYF
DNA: TGCGCCAGCAGCTCTACAACGGGACAGAAAACAGATACGCAGTATTTT

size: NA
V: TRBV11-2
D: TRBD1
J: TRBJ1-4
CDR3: CASSQQGATNEKLFF
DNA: TGTGCCAGCAGCCAACAGGGGGCGACTAATGAAAAACTGTTTTTT

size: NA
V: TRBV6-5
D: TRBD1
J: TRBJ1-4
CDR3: CASSYLQQGAEKLFF
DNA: TGTGCCAGCAGTTACTTACAACAGGGGGCTGAAAAACTGTTTTTT

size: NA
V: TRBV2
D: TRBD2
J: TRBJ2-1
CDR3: CASRPTSGGHNEQFF
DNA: TGTGCCAGCAGGCCCACTAGCGGGGGCCACAATGAGCAGTTCTTC

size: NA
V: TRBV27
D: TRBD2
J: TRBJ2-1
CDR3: CASSSPLAGGTYNEQFF
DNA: TGTGCCAGCAGTTCTCCACTAGCGGGGGGGACTTACAATGAGCAGTTCTTC

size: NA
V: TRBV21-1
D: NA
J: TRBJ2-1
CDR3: CASSKRGFNEQFF
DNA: TGTGCCAGCAGCAAAAGGGGATTCAATGAGCAGTTCTTC

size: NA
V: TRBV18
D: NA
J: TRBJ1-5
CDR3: CASSPEEDQPQHF
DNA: TGTGCCAGCTCACCAGAGGAGGATCAGCCCCAGCATTTT

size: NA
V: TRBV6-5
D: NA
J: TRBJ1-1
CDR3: CASSPDGVRTEAFF
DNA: TGTGCCAGCAGTCCAGACGGGGTAAGGACTGAAGCTTTCTTT

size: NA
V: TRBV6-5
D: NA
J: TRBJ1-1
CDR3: CASRFGGHTEAFF
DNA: TGTGCCAGCAGGTTCGGGGGGCACACTGAAGCTTTCTTT

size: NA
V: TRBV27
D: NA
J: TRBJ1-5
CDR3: CASSFGGDQPQHF
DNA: TGTGCCAGCAGTTTTGGTGGAGATCAGCCTCAGCATTTT

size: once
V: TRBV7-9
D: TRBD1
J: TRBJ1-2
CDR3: CASSFALDRDREDGYTF
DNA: TGTGCCAGCAGCTTCGCTTTAGACCGGGACAGGGAGGATGGCTACACCTTC

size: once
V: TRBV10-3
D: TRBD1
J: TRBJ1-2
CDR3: CATTGQSGYTF
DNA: TGTGCCACGACGGGACAGAGTGGCTACACCTTC

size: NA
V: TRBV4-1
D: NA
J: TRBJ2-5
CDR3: CASSQGGVGETQYF
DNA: TGCGCCAGCAGCCAAGGCGGGGTGGGAGAGACCCAGTACTTC

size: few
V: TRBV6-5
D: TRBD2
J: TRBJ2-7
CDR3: CASSSPGGVAYEQYF
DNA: TGTGCCAGCAGTTCCCCCGGGGGGGTGGCCTACGAGCAGTACTTC

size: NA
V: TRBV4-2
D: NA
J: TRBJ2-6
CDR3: CASSQEPTGSGANVLTF
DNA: TGTGCCAGCAGCCAAGAACCCACAGGGTCTGGGGCCAACGTCCTGACTTTC

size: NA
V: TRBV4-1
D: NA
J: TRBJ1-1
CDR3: CASSPPNQNTEAFF
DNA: TGCGCCAGCAGCCCACCTAATCAGAACACTGAAGCTTTCTTT

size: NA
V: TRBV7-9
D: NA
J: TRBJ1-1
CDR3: CSSRVGVEAFF
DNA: TGTTCCAGCCGAGTCGGGGTTGAAGCTTTCTTT

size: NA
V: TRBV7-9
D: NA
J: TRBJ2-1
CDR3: CASSATGLSSYNEQFF
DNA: TGTGCCAGCAGCGCGACGGGTTTAAGCTCCTACAATGAGCAGTTCTTC

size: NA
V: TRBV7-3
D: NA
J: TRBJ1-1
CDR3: CASSPHGGGYTEAFF
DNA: TGTGCCAGCAGCCCCCACGGGGGAGGGTACACTGAAGCTTTCTTT

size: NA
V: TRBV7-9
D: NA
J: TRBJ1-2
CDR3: CASSLTGRSYTF
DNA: TGTGCCAGCAGCTTGACAGGACGAAGCTACACCTTC

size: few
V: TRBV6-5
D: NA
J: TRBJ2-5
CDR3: CASTGLGETQYF
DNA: TGTGCCAGCACGGGTCTTGGGGAGACCCAGTACTTC

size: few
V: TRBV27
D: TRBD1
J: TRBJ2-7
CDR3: CASRTGPGQGIYEQYF
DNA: TGTGCCAGCAGAACCGGACCGGGACAGGGGATCTACGAGCAGTACTTC

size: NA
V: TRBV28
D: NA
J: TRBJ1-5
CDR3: CASTWQYEPQHF
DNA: TGTGCCAGCACCTGGCAATATGAACCCCAGCATTTT

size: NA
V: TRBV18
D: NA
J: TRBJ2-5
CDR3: CASSLLESETQYF
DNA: TGTGCCAGCTCTCTCCTAGAGAGTGAGACCCAGTACTTC

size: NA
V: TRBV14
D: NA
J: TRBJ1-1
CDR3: CASSQDPGIVAEAFF
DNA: TGTGCCAGCAGCCAAGATCCGGGAATAGTCGCTGAAGCTTTCTTT

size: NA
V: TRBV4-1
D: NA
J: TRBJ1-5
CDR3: CASSLGQQIDQPQHF
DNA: TGCGCCAGCAGCCTCGGACAGCAGATAGATCAGCCCCAGCATTTT

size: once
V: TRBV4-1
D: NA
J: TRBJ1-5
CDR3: CASRKEGHHYQPQHF
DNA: TGCGCCAGCAGAAAAGAGGGACACCACTATCAGCCCCAGCATTTT

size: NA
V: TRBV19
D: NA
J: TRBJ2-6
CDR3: CATARGGGANVLTF
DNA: TGTGCCACCGCTAGGGGGGGAGGGGCCAACGTCCTGACTTTC

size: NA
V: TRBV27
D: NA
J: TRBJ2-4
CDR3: CASSKGELPLGKKNIQYF
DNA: TGTGCCAGCAGCAAAGGAGAACTCCCCCTCGGGAAAAAAAACATTCAGTACTTC

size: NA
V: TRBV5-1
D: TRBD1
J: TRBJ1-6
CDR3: CASSPGTAYNSPLHF
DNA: TGCGCCAGCAGCCCCGGGACAGCATATAATTCACCCCTCCACTTT

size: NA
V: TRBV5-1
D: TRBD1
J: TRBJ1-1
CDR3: CASSLDQGQPMNTEAFF
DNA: TGCGCCAGCAGCTTGGACCAGGGACAGCCCATGAACACTGAAGCTTTCTTT

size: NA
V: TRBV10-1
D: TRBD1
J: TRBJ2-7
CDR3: CASSYRRDRGLDEQYF
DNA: TGCGCCAGCAGCTATAGAAGGGACAGGGGATTGGACGAGCAGTACTTC

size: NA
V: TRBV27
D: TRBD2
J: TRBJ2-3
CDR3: CASTVLGGRETDTQYF
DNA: TGTGCCAGCACGGTTTTGGGGGGGAGGGAGACAGATACGCAGTATTTT

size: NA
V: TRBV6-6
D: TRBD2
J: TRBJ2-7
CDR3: CASSLSGGLYEQYF
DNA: TGTGCCAGCAGTCTTTCGGGGGGACTCTACGAGCAGTACTTC

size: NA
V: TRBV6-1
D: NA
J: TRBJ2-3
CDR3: CASRRGGGTDTQYF
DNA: TGTGCCTCCCGGAGAGGGGGGGGAACAGATACGCAGTATTTT

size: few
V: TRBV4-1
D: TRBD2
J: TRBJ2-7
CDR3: CASSLLPSGHEQYF
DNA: TGCGCCAGCAGCCTTCTCCCTAGCGGGCACGAGCAGTACTTC

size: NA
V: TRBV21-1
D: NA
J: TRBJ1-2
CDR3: CASLGESANYGYTF
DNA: TGTGCCAGCCTCGGGGAGTCGGCCAACTATGGCTACACCTTC

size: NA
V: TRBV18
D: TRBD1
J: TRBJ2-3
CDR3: CASSPPTGSDTQYF
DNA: TGTGCCAGCTCACCACCGACAGGGTCAGATACGCAGTATTTT

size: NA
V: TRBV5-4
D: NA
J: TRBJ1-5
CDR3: CASSLSVQPQHF
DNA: TGTGCCAGCAGCTTGTCCGTTCAGCCCCAGCATTTT